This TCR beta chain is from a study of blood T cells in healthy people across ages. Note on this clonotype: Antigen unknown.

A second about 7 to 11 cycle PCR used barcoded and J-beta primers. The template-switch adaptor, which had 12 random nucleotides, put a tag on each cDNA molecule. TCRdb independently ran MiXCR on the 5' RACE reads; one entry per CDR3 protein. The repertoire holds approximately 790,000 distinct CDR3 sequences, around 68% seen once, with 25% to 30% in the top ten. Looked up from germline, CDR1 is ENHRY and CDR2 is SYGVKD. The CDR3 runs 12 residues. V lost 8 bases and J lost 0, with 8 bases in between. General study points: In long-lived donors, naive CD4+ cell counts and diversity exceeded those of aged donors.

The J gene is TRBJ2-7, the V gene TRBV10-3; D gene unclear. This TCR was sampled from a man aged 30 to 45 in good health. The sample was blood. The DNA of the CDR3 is TGTGCCATCGCATCTAGCTCCTACGAGCAGTACTTC. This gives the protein CAIASSSYEQYF.